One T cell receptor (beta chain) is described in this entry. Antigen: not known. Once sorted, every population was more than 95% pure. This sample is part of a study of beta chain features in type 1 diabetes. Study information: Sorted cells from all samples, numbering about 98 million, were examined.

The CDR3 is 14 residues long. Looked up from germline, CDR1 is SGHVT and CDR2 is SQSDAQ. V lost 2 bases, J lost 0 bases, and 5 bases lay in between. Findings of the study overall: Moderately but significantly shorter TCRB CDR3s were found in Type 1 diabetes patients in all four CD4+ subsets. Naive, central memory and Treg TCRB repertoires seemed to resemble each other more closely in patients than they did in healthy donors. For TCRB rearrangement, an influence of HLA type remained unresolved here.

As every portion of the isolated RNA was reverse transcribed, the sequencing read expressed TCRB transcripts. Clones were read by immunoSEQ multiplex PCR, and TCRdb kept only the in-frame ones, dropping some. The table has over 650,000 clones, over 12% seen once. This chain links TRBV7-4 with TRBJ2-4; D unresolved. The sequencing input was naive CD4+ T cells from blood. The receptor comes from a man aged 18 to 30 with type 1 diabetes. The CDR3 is CASSLMTAKNIQYF. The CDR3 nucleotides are TGTGCCAGCAGCTTAATGACAGCCAAAAACATTCAGTACTTC.